This T cell receptor (beta chain) was retrieved from a study of T-cell memory formation after mild COVID-19. MiXCR was run by TCRdb on the 5' RACE reads, yielding one entry per CDR3 protein. This table has 310,000 or so distinct CDR3 sequences, more than 15% appearing once. Germline CDR1 ENHRY, CDR2 SYGVKD. This CDR3 is built from 15 residues. V was cut by 3 bases and J by 2 bases, with 8 bases left in between. A word on this clonotype: Its antigen is unknown.

Study results and caveats: Contracting CD4+ clones were located mainly in CM and EM, and CD8+ clones in EMRA.

The source of this sequence is a man between 18 and 29 years old who had mild COVID-19 (a few samples of this study predate the infection). Cell type and time point are not known. The J gene is TRBJ2-6, the V gene TRBV10-3; D is unresolved. What was sequenced was PBMCs or a T cell subset sorted from them (not recorded which). CDR3 DNA sequence: TGTGCCATCAGTGACCTAAACGCTGGGGCCAACGTCCTGACTTTC. It is translated as CAISDLNAGANVLTF.